This T cell receptor beta chain was observed in a study of T cells in Graves' hyperthyroidism and ophthalmopathy. There were TCR beta CDR3 regions amplified from RNA transcripts. The TCR CDR3 was amplified in a first-round RT-PCR using the HTBI primer set. Each CDR3 protein is one row after TCRdb ran MiXCR on the multiplex PCR reads. Seen here are fewer than 750,000 distinct CDR3 sequences, about 43% observed once, and the top ten hold roughly 8.2%. This clonotype was found many times. Exclusion of a patient resulted from uncontrolled infection, other autoimmune disease, pregnancy or lactation. This CDR3 region has 13 residues. Trimming removed 1 base at V and 6 bases at J, with 7 bases between. Germline-derived CDR1 and CDR2 are SGHRS and YFSETQ.

Material for sequencing was peripheral blood or thyroid tissue (not recorded which). This sequence joins TRBV5-1 and TRBJ2-2, with D unclear. This TCR derives from a young woman with Graves' hyperthyroidism. As DNA, the CDR3 is TGCGCCAGCAGCTTGTTCGAACCCGGGGAGCTGTTTTTT. Translated: CASSLFEPGELFF.